This T cell receptor (beta chain) was sequenced in a study of cytomegalovirus exposure and HLA in healthy donors. Broader study findings: A few chains linked to CMV were shown in vitro to be specific for CMV antigens. TCR beta chains numbering some 160 were designated cytomegalovirus-associated.

The method was immunoSEQ multiplex PCR; TCRdb's version includes in-frame clones alone and lacks a portion of them. The sample carries about 350,000 clones, approximately 90% recorded once. A note on this clone: Its specificity is not known.

The CDR3 is 19 amino acids. The specimen was PBMCs. The chain joins TRBV12-1 to TRBJ2-2; the DNA was not used to check the table's D call, TRBD2. TRBV12-1 corresponds to a pseudogene. The TCR was taken from a woman in her 30s in good health and CMV-seropositive. This CDR3 is CASSLTQREALANTGELFF. Here the CDR3 DNA reads TGTGCCAGCAGCTTGACCCAGCGGGAGGCCCTCGCGAACACCGGGGAGCTGTTTTTT.